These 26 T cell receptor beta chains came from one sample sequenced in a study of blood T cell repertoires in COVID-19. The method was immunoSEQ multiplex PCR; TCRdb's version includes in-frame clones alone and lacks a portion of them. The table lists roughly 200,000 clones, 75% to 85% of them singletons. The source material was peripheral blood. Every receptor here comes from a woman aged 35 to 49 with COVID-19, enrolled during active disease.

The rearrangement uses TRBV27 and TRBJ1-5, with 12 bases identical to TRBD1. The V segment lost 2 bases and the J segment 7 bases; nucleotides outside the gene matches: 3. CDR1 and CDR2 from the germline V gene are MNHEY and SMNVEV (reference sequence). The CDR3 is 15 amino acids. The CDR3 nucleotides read TGTGCCAGCAGTTTAGGGACAGGGGGCCGGCAGCCCCAGCATTTT. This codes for CASSLGTGGRQPQHF.

The CDR3 nucleotides read TGTGCCAGCTCTCGGGGACTAGCGGGAGTCGAGACCCAGTACTTC. Translating gives CASSRGLAGVETQYF. The gene calls are TRBV18 and TRBJ2-5, with 14 bases aligning to TRBD2. V gave up 6 bases and J gave up 5 bases; unmatched junction bases: 5. The CDR3 has 15 amino acids. The germline V gene has CDR1 KGHSH and CDR2 LQKENI.

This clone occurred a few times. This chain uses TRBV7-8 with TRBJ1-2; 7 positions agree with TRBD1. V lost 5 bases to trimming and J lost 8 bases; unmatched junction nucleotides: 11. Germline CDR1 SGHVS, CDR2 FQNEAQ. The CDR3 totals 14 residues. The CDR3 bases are TGTGCCAGCAGCCGAGACAGGGTATTAAAAGGCTACACCTTC. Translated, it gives CASSRDRVLKGYTF. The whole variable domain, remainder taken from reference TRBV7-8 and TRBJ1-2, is GAGVSQSPRYKVAKRGQDVALRCDPISGHVSLFWYQQALGQGPEFLTYFQNEAQLDKSGLPSDRFFAERPEGSVSTLKIQRTQQEDSAVYLCASSRDRVLKGYTFGSGTRLTVV.

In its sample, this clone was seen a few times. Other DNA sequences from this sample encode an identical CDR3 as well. DNA for the CDR3: TGCGCCAGCAGCTTGGCGGGGGGGAATCCCTACGAGCAGTACTTC. It yields the protein CASSLAGGNPYEQYF. The chain carries TRBV5-1 and TRBJ2-7, with 8 nucleotides matching TRBD2. CDR1 is SGHRS and CDR2 is YFSETQ in the germline V gene. The CDR3 runs to 15 residues. The V gene end was trimmed by 0 bases and the J gene end by 2 bases; junction bases not matched to a gene: 4.

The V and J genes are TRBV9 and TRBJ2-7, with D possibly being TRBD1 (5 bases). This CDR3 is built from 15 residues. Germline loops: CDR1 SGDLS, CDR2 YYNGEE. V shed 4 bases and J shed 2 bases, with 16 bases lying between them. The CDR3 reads CASSPLTVPAYEQYF. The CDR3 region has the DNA TGTGCCAGCAGCCCCTTGACAGTTCCAGCCTACGAGCAGTACTTC. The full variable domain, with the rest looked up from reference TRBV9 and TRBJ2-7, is DSGVTQTPKHLITATGQRVTLRCSPRSGDLSVYWYQQSLDQGLQFLIQYYNGEERAKGNILERFSAQQFPDLHSELNLSSLELGDSALYFCASSPLTVPAYEQYFGPGTRLTVT.

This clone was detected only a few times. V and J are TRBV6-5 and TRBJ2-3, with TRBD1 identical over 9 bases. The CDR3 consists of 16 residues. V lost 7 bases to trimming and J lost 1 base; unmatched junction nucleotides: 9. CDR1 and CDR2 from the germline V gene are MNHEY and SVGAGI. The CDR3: CASTYSRTGGTDTQYF. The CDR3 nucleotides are TGTGCCAGCACCTACTCCCGGACAGGGGGCACAGATACGCAGTATTTT.

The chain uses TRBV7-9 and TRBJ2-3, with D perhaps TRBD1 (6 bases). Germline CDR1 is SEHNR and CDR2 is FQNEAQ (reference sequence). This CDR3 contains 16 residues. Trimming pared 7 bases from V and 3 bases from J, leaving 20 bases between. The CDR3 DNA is TGTGCCAGCACAACATCCGGGACAAAAAGGACAGATACGCAGTATTTT. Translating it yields CASTTSGTKRTDTQYF.

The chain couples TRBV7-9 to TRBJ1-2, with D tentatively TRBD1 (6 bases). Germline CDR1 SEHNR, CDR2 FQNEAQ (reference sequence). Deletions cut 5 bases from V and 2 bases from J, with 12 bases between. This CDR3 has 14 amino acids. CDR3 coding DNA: TGTGCCAGCAGCCTAACAGGGATAAACTATGGCTACACCTTC. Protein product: CASSLTGINYGYTF. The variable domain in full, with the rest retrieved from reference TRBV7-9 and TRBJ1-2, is DTGVSQNPRHKITKRGQNVTFRCDPISEHNRLYWYRQTLGQGPEFLTYFQNEAQLEKSRLLSDRFSAERPKGSFSTLEIQRTEQGDSAMYLCASSLTGINYGYTFGSGTRLTVV.

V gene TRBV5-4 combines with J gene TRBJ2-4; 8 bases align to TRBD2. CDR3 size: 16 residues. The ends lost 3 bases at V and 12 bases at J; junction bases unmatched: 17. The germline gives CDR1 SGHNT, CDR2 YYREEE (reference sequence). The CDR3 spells CASSSRGGLAGESQYF. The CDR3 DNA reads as TGTGCCAGCAGCTCCCGGGGGGGGCTGGCCGGGGAGAGTCAGTACTTC.

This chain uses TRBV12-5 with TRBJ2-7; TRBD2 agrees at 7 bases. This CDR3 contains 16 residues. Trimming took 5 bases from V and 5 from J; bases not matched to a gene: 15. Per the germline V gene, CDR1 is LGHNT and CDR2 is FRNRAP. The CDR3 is CASGPGWGGGPDEQYF. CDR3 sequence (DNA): TGTGCTAGTGGTCCCGGTTGGGGGGGAGGGCCCGACGAGCAGTACTTC.

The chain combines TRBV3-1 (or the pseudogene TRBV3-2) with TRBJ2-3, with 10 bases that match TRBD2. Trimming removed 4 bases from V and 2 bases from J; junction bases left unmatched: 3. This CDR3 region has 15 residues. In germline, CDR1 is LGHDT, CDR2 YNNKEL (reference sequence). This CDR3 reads CASSPSGGATDTQYF. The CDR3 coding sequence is TGTGCCAGCAGCCCGAGCGGGGGGGCCACAGATACGCAGTATTTT.

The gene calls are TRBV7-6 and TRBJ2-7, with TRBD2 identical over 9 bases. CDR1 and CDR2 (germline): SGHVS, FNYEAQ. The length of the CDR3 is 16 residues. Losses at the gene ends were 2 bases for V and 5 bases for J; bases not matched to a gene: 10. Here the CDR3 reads CASSLNVGGGENEQYF. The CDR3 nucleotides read TGTGCCAGCAGCTTAAACGTGGGCGGGGGGGAAAACGAGCAGTACTTC.

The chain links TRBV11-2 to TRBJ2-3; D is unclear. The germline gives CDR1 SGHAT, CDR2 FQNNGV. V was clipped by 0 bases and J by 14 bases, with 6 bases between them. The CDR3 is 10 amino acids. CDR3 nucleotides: TGTGCCAGCAGCTTAGATAGTCTGTATTTT. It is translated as CASSLDSLYF. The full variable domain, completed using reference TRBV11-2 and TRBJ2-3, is EAGVAQSPRYKIIEKRQSVAFWCNPISGHATLYWYQQILGQGPKLLIQFQNNGVVDDSQLPKDRFSAERLKGVDSTLKIQPAKLEDSAVYLCASSLDSLYFGPGTRLTVL.

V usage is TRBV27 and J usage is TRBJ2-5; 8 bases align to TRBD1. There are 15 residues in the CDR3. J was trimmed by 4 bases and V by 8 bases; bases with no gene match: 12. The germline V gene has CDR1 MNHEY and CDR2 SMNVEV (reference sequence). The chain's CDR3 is CASRNRQGLRETQYF. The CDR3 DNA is TGTGCCAGCCGGAATAGACAGGGGCTACGAGAGACCCAGTACTTC.

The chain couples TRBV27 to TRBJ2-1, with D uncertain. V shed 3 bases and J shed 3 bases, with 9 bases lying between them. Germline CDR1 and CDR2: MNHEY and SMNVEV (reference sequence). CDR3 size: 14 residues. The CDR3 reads CASSLLADYNEQFF. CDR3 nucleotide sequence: TGTGCCAGCAGTTTGTTGGCAGACTACAATGAGCAGTTCTTC.

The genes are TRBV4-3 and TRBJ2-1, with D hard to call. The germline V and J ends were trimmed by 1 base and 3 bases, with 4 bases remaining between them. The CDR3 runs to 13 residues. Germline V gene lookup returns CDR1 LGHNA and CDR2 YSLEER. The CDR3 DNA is TGCGCCAGCAGCCAAGCTGTCTACAATGAGCAGTTCTTC. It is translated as CASSQAVYNEQFF.

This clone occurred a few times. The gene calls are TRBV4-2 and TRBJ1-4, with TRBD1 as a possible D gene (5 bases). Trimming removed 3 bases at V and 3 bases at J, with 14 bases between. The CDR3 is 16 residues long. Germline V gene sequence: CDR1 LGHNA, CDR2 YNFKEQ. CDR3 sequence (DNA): TGTGCCAGCAGCCACCCTAATGGAGGGGCTAATGAAAAACTGTTTTTT. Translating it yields CASSHPNGGANEKLFF.

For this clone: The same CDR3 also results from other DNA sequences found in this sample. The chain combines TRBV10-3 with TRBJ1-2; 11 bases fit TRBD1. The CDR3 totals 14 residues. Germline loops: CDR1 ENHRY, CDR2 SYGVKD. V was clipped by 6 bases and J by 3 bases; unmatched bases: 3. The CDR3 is CAISLGQGDYGYTF. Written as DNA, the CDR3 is TGTGCCATCAGCCTGGGACAGGGGGACTATGGCTACACCTTC.

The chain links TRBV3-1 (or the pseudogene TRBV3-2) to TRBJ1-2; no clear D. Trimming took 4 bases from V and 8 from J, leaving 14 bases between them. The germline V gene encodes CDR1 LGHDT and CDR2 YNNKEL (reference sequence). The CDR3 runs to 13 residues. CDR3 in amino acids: CASSRERAGGYTF. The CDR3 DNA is TGTGCCAGCAGCCGGGAAAGGGCGGGCGGCTACACCTTC.

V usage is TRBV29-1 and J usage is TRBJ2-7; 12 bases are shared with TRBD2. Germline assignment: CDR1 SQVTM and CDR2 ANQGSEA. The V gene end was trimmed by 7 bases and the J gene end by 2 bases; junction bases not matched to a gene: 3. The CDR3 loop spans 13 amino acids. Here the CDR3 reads CSAGLAGPYEQYF. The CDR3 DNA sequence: TGCAGCGCCGGACTAGCGGGACCCTACGAGCAGTACTTC.

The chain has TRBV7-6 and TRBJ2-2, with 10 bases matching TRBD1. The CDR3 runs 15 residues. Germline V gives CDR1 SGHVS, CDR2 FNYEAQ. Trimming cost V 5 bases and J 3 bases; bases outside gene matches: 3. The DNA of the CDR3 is TGTGCCAGCAGCCCGGACAGGGGGTACACCGGGGAGCTGTTTTTT. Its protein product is CASSPDRGYTGELFF.

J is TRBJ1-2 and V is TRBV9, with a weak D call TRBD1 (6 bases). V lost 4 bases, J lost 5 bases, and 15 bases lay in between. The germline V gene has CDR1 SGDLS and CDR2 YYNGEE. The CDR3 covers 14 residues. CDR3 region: CASSLEQGRYGYTF. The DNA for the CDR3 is TGTGCCAGCAGCCTAGAACAGGGAAGGTATGGCTACACCTTC.

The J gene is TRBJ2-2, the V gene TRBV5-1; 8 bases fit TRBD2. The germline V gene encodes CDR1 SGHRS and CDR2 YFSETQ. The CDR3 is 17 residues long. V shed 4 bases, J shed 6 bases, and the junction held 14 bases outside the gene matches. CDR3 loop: CASSPRTDWRGAGELFF. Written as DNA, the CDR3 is TGCGCCAGCAGCCCGCGCACGGACTGGCGGGGGGCCGGGGAGCTGTTTTTT. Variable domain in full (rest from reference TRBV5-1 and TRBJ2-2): KAGVTQTPRYLIKTRGQQVTLSCSPISGHRSVSWYQQTPGQGLQFLFEYFSETQRNKGNFPGRFSGRQFSNSRSEMNVSTLELGDSALYLCASSPRTDWRGAGELFFGEGSRLTVL.

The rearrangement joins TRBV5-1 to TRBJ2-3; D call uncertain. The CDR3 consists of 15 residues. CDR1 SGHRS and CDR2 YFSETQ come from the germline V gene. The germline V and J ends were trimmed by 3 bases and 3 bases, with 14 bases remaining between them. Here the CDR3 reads CASSSGPLGTDTQYF. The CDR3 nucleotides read TGCGCCAGCAGCTCGGGTCCGCTAGGTACAGATACGCAGTATTTT.

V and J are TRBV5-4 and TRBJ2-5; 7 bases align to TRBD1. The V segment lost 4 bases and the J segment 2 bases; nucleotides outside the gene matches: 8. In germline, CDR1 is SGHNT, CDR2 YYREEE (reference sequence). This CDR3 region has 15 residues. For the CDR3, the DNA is TGTGCCAGCAGCACCCCGACAGGGCGGCAAGAGACCCAGTACTTC. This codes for CASSTPTGRQETQYF.

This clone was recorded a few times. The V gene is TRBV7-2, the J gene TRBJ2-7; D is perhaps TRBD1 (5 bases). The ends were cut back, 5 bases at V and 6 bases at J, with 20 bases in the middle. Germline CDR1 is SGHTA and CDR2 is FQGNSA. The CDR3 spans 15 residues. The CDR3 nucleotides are TGTGCCAGCAGCGAAATGCAGGGAAGTTTGTCCGAGCAGTACTTC. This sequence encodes CASSEMQGSLSEQYF.